The rows below give T cell receptor beta chains drawn from one sample of a study of T cell responses to AZD1222 COVID-19 vaccine. Sequencing was performed with immunoSEQ multiplex PCR; in TCRdb, only in-frame clones are kept and a portion is missing. The sample shows more than 80,000 clones, roughly nine tenths of them seen only once. The source was peripheral blood, collected 28 days after the second AZD1222 dose. These TCRs come from an adult who received the AZD1222 COVID-19 vaccine. Each CDR3 is given with its conserved first and last residue. Each record gives: clone size, D gene, V gene, J gene, CDR3 protein, CDR3 DNA. The D gene is left open where the match is weak. Expanded clones get a size class; other rows say once, few or many, or leave the size out.

size: -
D: TRBD1
V: TRBV9
J: TRBJ2-5
CDR3: CASSVTARGQTQETQYF
DNA: TGTGCCAGCAGCGTAACAGCCCGGGGACAGACCCAAGAGACCCAGTACTTC

size: -
D: -
V: TRBV19
J: TRBJ2-3
CDR3: CASSISWQGVLDTQYF
DNA: TGTGCCAGTAGTATTAGCTGGCAGGGAGTTTTAGATACGCAGTATTTT

size: -
D: TRBD1
V: TRBV7-8
J: TRBJ1-6
CDR3: CASSNRGRSYNSPLHF
DNA: TGTGCCAGCAGTAACAGGGGAAGGTCCTATAATTCACCCCTCCACTTT

size: -
D: TRBD1
V: TRBV5-1
J: TRBJ1-2
CDR3: CASRTGLNYGYTF
DNA: TGCGCCAGCCGGACAGGGTTGAATTATGGCTACACCTTC

size: -
D: -
V: TRBV5-1
J: TRBJ1-1
CDR3: CASSLVGSEAFF
DNA: TGCGCCAGCAGCTTGGTAGGGTCTGAAGCTTTCTTT

size: -
D: -
V: TRBV7-2
J: TRBJ1-1
CDR3: CASSLPQALLTEAFF
DNA: TGTGCCAGCAGCTTGCCCCAGGCCCTATTGACTGAAGCTTTCTTT

size: -
D: TRBD1
V: TRBV15
J: TRBJ1-3
CDR3: CATQRARGQGNTIYF
DNA: TGTGCCACCCAACGGGCCAGGGGGCAAGGAAACACCATATATTTT

size: few
D: TRBD2
V: TRBV2
J: TRBJ2-3
CDR3: CASIPGGTSVPIF
DNA: TGTGCCAGCATCCCGGGAGGGACTAGCGTACCAATTTTT

size: few
D: -
V: TRBV20-1
J: TRBJ2-1
CDR3: CSASPGAYSFYNEQFF
DNA: TGCAGTGCTAGTCCAGGAGCCTACTCCTTTTACAATGAGCAGTTCTTC

size: -
D: -
V: TRBV14
J: TRBJ1-1
CDR3: CASSQDRWGGDTEAFF
DNA: TGTGCCAGCAGCCAAGATCGGTGGGGTGGCGACACTGAAGCTTTCTTT

size: -
D: TRBD1
V: TRBV12-5
J: TRBJ2-1
CDR3: CASGTDRVNNEQFF
DNA: TGTGCTAGTGGGACCGACAGGGTCAACAATGAGCAGTTCTTC

size: -
D: TRBD1
V: TRBV5-8
J: TRBJ1-1
CDR3: CASSPRDRRGTEAFF
DNA: TGTGCCAGCAGCCCCCGGGACAGGCGTGGCACTGAAGCTTTCTTT